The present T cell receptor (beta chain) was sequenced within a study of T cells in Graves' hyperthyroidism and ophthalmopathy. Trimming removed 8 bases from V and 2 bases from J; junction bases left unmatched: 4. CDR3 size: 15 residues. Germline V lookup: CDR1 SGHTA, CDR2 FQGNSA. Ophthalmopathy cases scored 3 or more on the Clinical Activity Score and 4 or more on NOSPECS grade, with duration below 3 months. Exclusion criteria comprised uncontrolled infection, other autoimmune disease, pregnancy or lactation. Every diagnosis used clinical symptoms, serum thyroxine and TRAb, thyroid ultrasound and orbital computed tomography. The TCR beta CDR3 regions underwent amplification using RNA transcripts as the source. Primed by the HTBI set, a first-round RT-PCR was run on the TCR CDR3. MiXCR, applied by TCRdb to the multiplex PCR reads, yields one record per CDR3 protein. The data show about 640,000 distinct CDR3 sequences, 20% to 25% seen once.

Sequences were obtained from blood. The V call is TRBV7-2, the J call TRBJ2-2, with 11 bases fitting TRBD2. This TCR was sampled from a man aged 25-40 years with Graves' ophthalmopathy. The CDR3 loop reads CASARLAGNTGELFF. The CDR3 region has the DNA TGTGCCAGCGCAAGACTAGCGGGAAACACCGGGGAGCTGTTTTTT. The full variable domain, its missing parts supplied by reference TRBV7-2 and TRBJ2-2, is GAGVSQSPSNKVTEKGKDVELRCDPISGHTALYWYRQSLGQGLEFLIYFQGNSAPDKSGLPSDRFSAERTGGSVSTLTIQRTQQEDSAVYLCASARLAGNTGELFFGEGSRLTVL.